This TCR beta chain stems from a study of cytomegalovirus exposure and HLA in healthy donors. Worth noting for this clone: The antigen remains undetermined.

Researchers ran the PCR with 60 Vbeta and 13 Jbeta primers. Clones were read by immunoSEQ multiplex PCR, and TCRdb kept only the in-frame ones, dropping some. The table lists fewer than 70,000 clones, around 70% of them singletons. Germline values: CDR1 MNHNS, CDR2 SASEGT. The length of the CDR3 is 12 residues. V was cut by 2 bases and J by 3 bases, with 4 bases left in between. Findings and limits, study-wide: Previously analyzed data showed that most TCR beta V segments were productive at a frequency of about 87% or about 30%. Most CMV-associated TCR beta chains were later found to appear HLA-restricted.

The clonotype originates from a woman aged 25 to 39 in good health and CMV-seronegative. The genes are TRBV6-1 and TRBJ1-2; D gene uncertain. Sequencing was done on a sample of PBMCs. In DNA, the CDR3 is TGTGCCAGCAGTGAATATGACTATGGCTACACCTTC. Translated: CASSEYDYGYTF.